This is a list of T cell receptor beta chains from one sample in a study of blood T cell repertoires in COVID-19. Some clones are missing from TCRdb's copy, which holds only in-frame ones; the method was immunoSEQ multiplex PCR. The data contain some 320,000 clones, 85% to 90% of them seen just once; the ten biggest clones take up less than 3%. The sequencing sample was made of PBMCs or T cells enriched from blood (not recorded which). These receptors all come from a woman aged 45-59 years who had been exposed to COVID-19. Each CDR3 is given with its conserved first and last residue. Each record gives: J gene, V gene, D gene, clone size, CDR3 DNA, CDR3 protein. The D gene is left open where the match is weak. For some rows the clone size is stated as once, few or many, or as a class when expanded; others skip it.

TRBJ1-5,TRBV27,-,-,TGTGCCAGCAGTCCATTTTATTACGGGGATAGCAATCAGCCCCAGCATTTT,CASSPFYYGDSNQPQHF
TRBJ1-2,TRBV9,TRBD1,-,TGTGCCAGCAGCGTAGGACAGGGGGCGGATGGCTACACCTTC,CASSVGQGADGYTF
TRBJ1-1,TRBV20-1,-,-,TGCAGTGCTACTGACCGGGACTTTGAAGCTTTCTTT,CSATDRDFEAFF
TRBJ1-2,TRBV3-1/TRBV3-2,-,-,TGTGCCAGCTCAGCCACCCTCCCGGCGGGTGGCTACACCTTC,CASSATLPAGGYTF
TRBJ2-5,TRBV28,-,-,TGTGCCAGCAGTTTGCGGGCACAAGAGACCCAGTACTTC,CASSLRAQETQYF
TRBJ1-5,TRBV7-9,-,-,TGTGCCAGCAGCCCTGCTCTGGGAGGCAATCAGCCCCAGCATTTT,CASSPALGGNQPQHF
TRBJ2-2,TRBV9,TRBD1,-,TGTGCCAGCAGCGGACAGGGTCTGGACACCGGGGAGCTGTTTTTT,CASSGQGLDTGELFF
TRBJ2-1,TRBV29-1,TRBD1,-,TGCAGCGTTGGGGCAGGGGGCGAGTACAATGAGCAGTTCTTC,CSVGAGGEYNEQFF
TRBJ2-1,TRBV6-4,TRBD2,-,TGTGCCAGCAGTCAACTCGGGACTAGCGGGGAGCAGTTCTTC,CASSQLGTSGEQFF
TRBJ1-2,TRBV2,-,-,TGTGCCAGCAGTGCGCTTAGGCAGGCAACCACCATTAACTATCAAGGAGGCACCGGCTACACCTTC,CASSALRQATTINYQGGTGYTF
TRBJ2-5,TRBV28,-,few,TGTGCCAGCACTTGGCGGGGGCCCCCCAGGACCCAGTACTTC,CASTWRGPPRTQYF
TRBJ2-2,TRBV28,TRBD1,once,TGTGCCAGCGCGACAGGGGGACTTGACACCGGGGAGCTGTTTTTT,CASATGGLDTGELFF
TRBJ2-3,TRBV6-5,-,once,TGTGCCAGCTATCCGGGACTTTTTAGCACAGATACGCAGTATTTT,CASYPGLFSTDTQYF
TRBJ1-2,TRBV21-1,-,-,TGTGCCAGCAGCAAAGCAAGGCAGGATGGCTACACCTTC,CASSKARQDGYTF
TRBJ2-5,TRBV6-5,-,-,TGTGCCAGCATAGCAACTAGGGCGGAGACCCAGTACTTC,CASIATRAETQYF
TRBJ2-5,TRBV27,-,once,TGTACCAGCAGTTCACCAGCGGACCCACAAGAGACCCAGTACTTC,CTSSSPADPQETQYF
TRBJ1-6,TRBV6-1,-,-,TGTGCCAGCAGTGAATACCCCAGGGGCCCGTCGGCCCTCCACTTT,CASSEYPRGPSALHF
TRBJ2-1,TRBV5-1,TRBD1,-,TGCGCCAGCAGCGATACCGACAGGGAATTTTACAATGAGCAGTTCTTC,CASSDTDREFYNEQFF
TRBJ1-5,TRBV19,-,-,TGTGCCAGTAGTGTAGCGAAGGGGGGGGCCAATCAGCCCCAGCATTTT,CASSVAKGGANQPQHF
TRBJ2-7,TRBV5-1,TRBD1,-,TGCGCCAGCAGCTTGGACCAGGGGGCCCAACTGGAGCAGTACTTC,CASSLDQGAQLEQYF
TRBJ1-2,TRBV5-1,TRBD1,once,TGCGCCAGCAGCCTAGCCGGGACAGGATACGACTACACCTTC,CASSLAGTGYDYTF
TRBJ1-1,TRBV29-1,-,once,TGCAGCGTTGGGGAAACAGGGCCCAACCCCACTGAAGCTTTCTTT,CSVGETGPNPTEAFF
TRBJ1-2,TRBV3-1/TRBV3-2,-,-,TGTGCCAGCAGCCCGACAGGCCGGAGTGGCTACACCTTC,CASSPTGRSGYTF
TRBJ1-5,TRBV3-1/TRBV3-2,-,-,TGTGCCAGCAGCCAGAATCCGACAGGCGCCAATCAGCCCCAGCATTTT,CASSQNPTGANQPQHF
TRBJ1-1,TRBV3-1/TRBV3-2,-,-,TGTGCCAGCAGCCAAATCACAGGGATACAAGCTTTCTTT,CASSQITGIQAFF
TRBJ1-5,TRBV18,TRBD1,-,TGTGCCAGCTCACGATTCCAACCCGGGACAGGGAGCAATCAGCCCCAGCATTTT,CASSRFQPGTGSNQPQHF
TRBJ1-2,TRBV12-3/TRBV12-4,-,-,TGTGCCAGCAGTTTGACAGCTAACTATGGCTACACCTTC,CASSLTANYGYTF
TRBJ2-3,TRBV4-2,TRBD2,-,TGTGCCAGCAGCCCCGGGACTAGCGGGGGGGCACCAGATACGCAGTATTTT,CASSPGTSGGAPDTQYF
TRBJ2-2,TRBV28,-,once,TGTGCCAGCACCCTTGGTGGGGGGGTAGGGGGCACCGGGGAGCTGTTTTTT,CASTLGGGVGGTGELFF
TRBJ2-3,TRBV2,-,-,TGTGCCAGCACTCAGGACAGTTTGGGAGATACGCAGTATTTT,CASTQDSLGDTQYF
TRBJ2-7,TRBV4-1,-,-,TGCGCCAGCAGCCAAGATGGGGCGGCAGGGGTAGAGCAGTACTTC,CASSQDGAAGVEQYF
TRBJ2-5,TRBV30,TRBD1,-,TGTGCCTGGAACCGGGACAGGGTACAAGAGACCCAGTACTTC,CAWNRDRVQETQYF
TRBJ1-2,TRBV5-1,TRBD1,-,TGCGCCAGCAGCTCCGGGACAGGCTGGTATGGCTACACCTTC,CASSSGTGWYGYTF
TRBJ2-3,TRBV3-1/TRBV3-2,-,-,TGTGCCAGCAGTCATGCGGGCCGAGACACAGATACGCAGTATTTT,CASSHAGRDTDTQYF
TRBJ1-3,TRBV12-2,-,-,TGTGCAAGTCGCTTAGCGTTATGTGACAGAGCAAACACCATATATTTT,CASRLALCDRANTIYF
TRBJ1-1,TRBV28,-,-,TGTGCCAGCAGTGTGGGCAGCCGTGAAGCTTTCTTT,CASSVGSREAFF
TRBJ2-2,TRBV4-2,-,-,TGTGCCAGCAGCCCTCAGGGGAACACCGGGGAGCTGTTTTTT,CASSPQGNTGELFF
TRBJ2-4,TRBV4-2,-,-,TGTGCCAGCAGCCCCCACGGGGGAGCCAATCTCTTAGCCAAAAACATTCAGTACTTC,CASSPHGGANLLAKNIQYF
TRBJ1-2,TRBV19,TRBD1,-,TGTGCCAGTAGTATCCGGGACAGCTATGGCTACACCTTC,CASSIRDSYGYTF
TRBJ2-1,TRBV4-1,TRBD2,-,TGCGCCAGCAGCCAAGATCAGCGGGGACTCTACAATGAGCAGTTCTTC,CASSQDQRGLYNEQFF
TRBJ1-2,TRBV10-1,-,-,TGCGCCAGCAGTGATGGGAGGAGGGGCTACACCTTC,CASSDGRRGYTF
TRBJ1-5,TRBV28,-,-,TGTGCCAGCAGACAGAGCGGGGGTAGCCAGCCCCAGCATTTT,CASRQSGGSQPQHF
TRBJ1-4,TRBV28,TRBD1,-,TGTGCCAGCAGATCGGGACAGGGGCATGAAAAACTGTTTTTT,CASRSGQGHEKLFF
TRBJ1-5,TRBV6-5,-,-,TGTGCCAGCAGATCCGGGACAAGCAATCAGCCCCAGCATTTT,CASRSGTSNQPQHF
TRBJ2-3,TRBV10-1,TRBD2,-,TGCGCCAGCAGTGGAAGGAAGCGGGGCCCATCGGGATTAGATACGCAGTATTTT,CASSGRKRGPSGLDTQYF
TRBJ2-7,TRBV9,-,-,TGTGCCAGCAGCCCCCTGGGGGGGCGGAACGAGCAGTACTTC,CASSPLGGRNEQYF
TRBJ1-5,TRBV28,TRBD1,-,TGTGCTACCCTGGGGCGCGGACAGGGATTTTATAGCAATCAGCCCCAGCATTTT,CATLGRGQGFYSNQPQHF
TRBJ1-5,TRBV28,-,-,TGTGCCAGCAGTTTTTCGGGAGTCCAGCCCCAGCATTTT,CASSFSGVQPQHF
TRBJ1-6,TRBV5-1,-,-,TGCGCCAGCAGCTCTCGCCCGACAGATAGCTCCTATAATTCACCCCTCCACTTT,CASSSRPTDSSYNSPLHF
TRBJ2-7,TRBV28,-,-,TGTGCCAGCAGTTTATCGCCGGGTCCGCGTTCCTACGAGCAGTACTTC,CASSLSPGPRSYEQYF
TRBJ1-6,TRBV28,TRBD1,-,TGTGCCAGCAGAAGCGGACAGGGTAATTCGCTGCTCCACTTT,CASRSGQGNSLLHF